The next 9 T cell receptor beta chains were all read from a single sample in a study of human T cells and chemical hapten exposure. From the RACE reads, TCRdb called clonotypes with MiXCR, one entry per CDR3 protein. The table includes 100,000 or so distinct CDR3 sequences, about 34% detected once. Time point given: patch test 3, about 24 weeks after DPC sensitization. Treatment of the sample: therapeutic diphenylcyclopropenone sensitization with weekly scalp DPC. Specimen: whole blood, collected in connection with sensitization to the hapten diphenylcyclopropenone (DPC). Receptors originate from a man aged 35-49 years with alopecia areata. Some clones in this sample may be carry-over from other donors' samples.

The table lists this clonotype with a count of one. This chain joins TRBV29-1 and TRBJ2-1, with 8 nucleotides matching TRBD2. CDR3 size: 15 residues. Germline V CDR1 and CDR2: SQVTM, ANQGSEA. Germline trimming cut 7 bases from V and 3 bases from J; bases unmatched to any gene: 11. CDR3 residues: CSAGVGGRYYNEQFF. The CDR3 DNA follows: TGCAGCGCAGGGGTTGGCGGGAGGTACTACAATGAGCAGTTCTTC.

The rearrangement joins TRBV28 to TRBJ2-6; D perhaps matches TRBD1 (5 bases). Looked up from germline, CDR1 is MDHEN and CDR2 is SYDVKM. V was shortened by 6 bases and J by 4 bases, with 16 bases between the two germline ends. CDR3 length equals 16 residues. CDR3: CASRRKQVWGANVLTF. CDR3 nucleotides: TGTGCCAGCAGGAGGAAACAGGTCTGGGGGGCCAACGTCCTGACTTTC.

The CDR3 here is CASSSRGGELADTQYF. The DNA of the CDR3 is TGTGCCAGCAGCTCAAGGGGGGGGGAACTCGCGGATACGCAGTATTTT. The chain links TRBV9 to TRBJ2-3, with D perhaps matching TRBD2 (7 bases). The CDR3 is 16 residues long. V was pared by 4 bases and J by 6 bases, with 21 bases between. Germline values: CDR1 SGDLS, CDR2 YYNGEE.

This CDR3 reads CASSVIQGASEQYV. The CDR3 DNA is TGTGCCAGCAGTGTTATACAGGGGGCCAGCGAGCAGTACGTC. This rearrangement joins TRBV6-1 to TRBJ2-7; 9 nucleotides match TRBD1. The CDR3 extends over 14 amino acids. Trimming cost V 4 bases and J 6 bases; bases outside gene matches: 7. Germline loops: CDR1 MNHNS, CDR2 SASEGT.

This clonotype appeared a few times. This chain links TRBV7-8 with TRBJ2-5; possibly TRBD1 for D (7 bases). This CDR3 has 15 residues. The germline V gene has CDR1 SGHVS and CDR2 FQNEAQ. Trimming left V 0 bases short and J 5 bases short, with 13 bases between. CDR3 nucleotides: TGTGCCAGCAGCTTAGCGGCGACAGGGAGGGAGACCCAGTACTTC. This codes for CASSLAATGRETQYF. The complete variable domain, with remaining parts taken from reference TRBV7-8 and TRBJ2-5, reads GAGVSQSPRYKVAKRGQDVALRCDPISGHVSLFWYQQALGQGPEFLTYFQNEAQLDKSGLPSDRFFAERPEGSVSTLKIQRTQQEDSAVYLCASSLAATGRETQYFGPGTRLLVL.

This clonotype has more than one count but fewer than ten. The chain combines TRBV25-1 with TRBJ1-1; D unresolved. V was trimmed by 3 bases and J by 11 bases, leaving 7 bases between them. This CDR3 spans 10 amino acids. Germline V gene lookup returns CDR1 MGHDK and CDR2 SYGVNS. The CDR3 here is CASSDGVAFF. CDR3 coding DNA: TGTGCCAGCAGTGATGGGGTCGCTTTCTTT.

In its sample, this clonotype was seen a few times. This chain links TRBV7-2 with TRBJ2-6; TRBD1 aligns across 7 bases. Germline values: CDR1 SGHTA, CDR2 FQGNSA. CDR3 length: 16 amino acids. J was trimmed by 2 bases and V by 1 base; bases with no gene match: 2. The CDR3 DNA sequence: TGTGCCAGCAGCTTAGTTGGACAGGCTGGGGCCAACGTCCTGACTTTC. It is translated as CASSLVGQAGANVLTF.

Ten or more counts support this clonotype. The chain links TRBV29-1 to TRBJ1-4; D is possibly TRBD1 (5 bases). The CDR3 length is 14 residues. Trimming shortened V by 1 base and J by 5 bases, and 11 bases separated the two germline ends. Germline assignment: CDR1 SQVTM and CDR2 ANQGSEA. Here the CDR3 reads CSVEVGTNNEKLFF. The DNA of the CDR3 is TGCAGCGTTGAAGTCGGGACCAACAATGAAAAACTGTTTTTT.

V usage is TRBV6-1 and J usage is TRBJ2-3; TRBD2 is a possible D gene (5 bases). The germline V gene encodes CDR1 MNHNS and CDR2 SASEGT. This CDR3 has 13 amino acids. V shed 8 bases and J shed 3 bases, with 12 bases lying between them. CDR3 protein: CASERIETDTQYF. In nucleotides, the CDR3 is TGTGCCAGCGAGCGGATCGAAACAGATACGCAGTATTTT.